The entry that follows covers one T cell receptor beta chain sequence. Its antigen remains unidentified. These data are taken from a study of beta chain features in type 1 diabetes. Study observations and caveats: Within patients, naive, central memory and Treg TCRB repertoires seemed more similar than within healthy donors. There was a moderate but significant shortening of TCRB CDR3s in all four CD4+ subsets of Type 1 diabetes patients.

The investigators reverse transcribed all of the isolated RNA, so they sequenced expressed TCRB transcripts. Measured with immunoSEQ multiplex PCR; TCRdb has only the in-frame clones, and not every one. The sample includes approximately 250,000 clones, 24% of them seen just once. CD45RO/CCR7/CD25/CD127/CD95/CD27 staining was used to isolate CD4+ naive, central memory, regulatory and stem cell-like memory cells by sorting. V shed 2 bases and J shed 2 bases, with 10 bases lying between them. The CDR3 length is 15 residues. CDR1 and CDR2 from the germline V gene are MNHEY and SMNVEV (reference sequence).

The rearrangement links TRBV27 to TRBJ1-5, with a possible D match to TRBD1 (5 bases). What was sequenced was naive CD4+ T cells from blood. The clonotype comes from a woman aged 30 to 39 with type 1 diabetes. CDR3 amino acids: CASSLKGLGNQPQHF. Here the CDR3 DNA reads TGTGCCAGCAGTTTAAAGGGGCTTGGCAATCAGCCCCAGCATTTT.